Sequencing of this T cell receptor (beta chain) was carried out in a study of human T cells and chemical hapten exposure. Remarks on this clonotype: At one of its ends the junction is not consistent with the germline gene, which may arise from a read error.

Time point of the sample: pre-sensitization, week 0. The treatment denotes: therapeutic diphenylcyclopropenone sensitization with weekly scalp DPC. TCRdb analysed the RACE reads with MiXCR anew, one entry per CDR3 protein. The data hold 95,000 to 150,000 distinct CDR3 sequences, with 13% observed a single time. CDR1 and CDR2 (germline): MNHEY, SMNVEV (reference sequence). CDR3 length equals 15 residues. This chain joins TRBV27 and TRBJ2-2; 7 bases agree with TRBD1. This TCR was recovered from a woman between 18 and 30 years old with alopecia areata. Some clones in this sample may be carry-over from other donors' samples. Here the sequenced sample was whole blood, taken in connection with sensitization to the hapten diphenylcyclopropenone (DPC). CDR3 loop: CTSSPRQGITGELFF. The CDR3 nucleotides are TGTACCAGCAGTCCCAGACAGGGAATCACCGGGGAGCTGTTTTTT.